This T cell receptor (beta chain) comes out of a study of CD8 T cells in Susac syndrome. Regarding the study as a whole: As the study acknowledged, the number of individuals who were part of its TCR sequencing and HLA analysis was relatively small.

The multiple sclerosis control cohort comprised treatment-naive individuals presenting with stable or active relapsing-remitting disease. Worth noting for this clonotype: Its specificity is not known.

Random hexamers were used to reverse transcribe an amount of roughly 0.5 to 1 ug RNA. Amplification of the TCR beta CDR3 was carried out by immunoSEQ multiplex PCR, which spanned a total of 54 Vbeta and 13 Jbeta segments. In TCRdb, the immunoSEQ multiplex PCR reads were re-called with MiXCR into one record per CDR3 protein. The table includes about 200,000 distinct CDR3 sequences, around 93% detected once. The CDR3 runs 17 residues. V lost 0 bases to trimming and J lost 3 bases; unmatched junction nucleotides: 12. CDR1 SQVTM and CDR2 ANQGSEA come from the germline V gene. This receptor was obtained from a human donor with multiple sclerosis. Sequenced material: CD4+ T cells from PBMCs. The chain combines TRBV29-1 with TRBJ2-7; TRBD1 agrees at 9 bases. The chain's CDR3 is CSVEDRTGTGHLYEQYF. CDR3 bases: TGCAGCGTTGAAGACCGTACGGGGACAGGGCATCTCTACGAGCAGTACTTC.